This TCR beta chain was recovered during a study of a mutant IDH1 vaccine in newly diagnosed glioma. Background on the study: Sex among treated patients split about 60% male, roughly 38% female; mean age was roughly 42 years. At week 47 came visit V13, while visit V12 had come at week 35.

Germline-derived CDR1 and CDR2 are SGHVS and FNYEAQ. This CDR3 has 12 amino acids. V was clipped by 0 bases and J by 3 bases, with 1 base between them. About this clone itself: The antigen is unknown.

Study results and limitations: Any relationship between pseudoprogression and changes in top peripheral T cell clonotypes seemed absent.

Data came from immunoSEQ multiplex PCR; TCRdb stores just in-frame clones and leaves some out. Here the sample spans more than 40,000 clones, 85% to 90% being singletons. The time point denotes: week 35, safety follow-up. A single vaccine dose contained 300 ug of mutant IDH1 20-mer peptide, and topical imiquimod was used with it. Sequences were derived from PBMCs, sampled from a glioma patient whose treatment included an IDH1 peptide vaccine. The rearrangement links TRBV7-6 to TRBJ2-3, with D unresolved. The origin of this receptor is a woman in her 40s with glioma. In DNA form, the CDR3 reads TGTGCCAGCAGCTTAGCTACAGATACGCAGTATTTT. This codes for CASSLATDTQYF.